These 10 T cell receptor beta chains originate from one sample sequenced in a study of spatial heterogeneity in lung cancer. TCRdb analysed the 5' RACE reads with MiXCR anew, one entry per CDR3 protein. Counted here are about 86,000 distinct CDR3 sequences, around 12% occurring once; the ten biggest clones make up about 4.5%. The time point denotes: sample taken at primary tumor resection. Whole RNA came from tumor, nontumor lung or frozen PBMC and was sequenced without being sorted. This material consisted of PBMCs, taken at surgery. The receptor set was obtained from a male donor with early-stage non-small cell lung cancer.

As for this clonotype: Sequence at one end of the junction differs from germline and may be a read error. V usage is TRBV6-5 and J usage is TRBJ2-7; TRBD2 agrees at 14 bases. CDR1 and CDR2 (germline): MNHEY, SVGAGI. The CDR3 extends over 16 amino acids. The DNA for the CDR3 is TGTGCCAGCAGTTTAGGGACTAGCGGGGGCCGTTACGGGCAGTACTTC. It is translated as CASSLGTSGGRYGQYF.

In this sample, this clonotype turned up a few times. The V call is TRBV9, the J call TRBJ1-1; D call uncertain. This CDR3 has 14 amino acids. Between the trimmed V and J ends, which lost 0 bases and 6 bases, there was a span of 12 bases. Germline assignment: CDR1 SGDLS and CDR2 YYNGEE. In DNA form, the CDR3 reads TGTGCCAGCAGCGTAGATGGACGGAGCCCTGAAGCTTTCTTT. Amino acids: CASSVDGRSPEAFF.

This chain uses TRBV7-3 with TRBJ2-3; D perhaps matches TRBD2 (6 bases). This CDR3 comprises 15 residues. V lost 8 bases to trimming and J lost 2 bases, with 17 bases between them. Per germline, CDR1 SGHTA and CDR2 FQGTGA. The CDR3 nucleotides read TGTGCCAGCGGGTATGGGGACTTTTCCACAGATACGCAGTATTTT. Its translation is CASGYGDFSTDTQYF.

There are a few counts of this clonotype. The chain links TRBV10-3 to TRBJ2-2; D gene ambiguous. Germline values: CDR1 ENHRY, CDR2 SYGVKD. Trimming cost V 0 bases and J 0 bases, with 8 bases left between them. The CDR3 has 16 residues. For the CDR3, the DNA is TGTGCCATCAGTGAGTCAGGCGGAGCGAACACCGGGGAGCTGTTTTTT. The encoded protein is CAISESGGANTGELFF.

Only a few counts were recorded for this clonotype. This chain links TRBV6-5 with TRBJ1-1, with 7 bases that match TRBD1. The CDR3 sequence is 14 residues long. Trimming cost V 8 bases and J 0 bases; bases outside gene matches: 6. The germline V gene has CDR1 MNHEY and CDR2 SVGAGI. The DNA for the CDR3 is TGTGCCAGCGGGGACAGCGCTTTGAACACTGAAGCTTTCTTT. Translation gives CASGDSALNTEAFF.

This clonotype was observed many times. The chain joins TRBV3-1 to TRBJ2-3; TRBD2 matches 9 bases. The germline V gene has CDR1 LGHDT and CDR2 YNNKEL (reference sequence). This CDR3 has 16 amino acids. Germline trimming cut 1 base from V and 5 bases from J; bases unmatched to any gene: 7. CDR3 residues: CASSQVRAGGQDTQYF. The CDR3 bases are TGTGCCAGCAGCCAAGTGAGAGCGGGGGGACAAGATACGCAGTATTTT.

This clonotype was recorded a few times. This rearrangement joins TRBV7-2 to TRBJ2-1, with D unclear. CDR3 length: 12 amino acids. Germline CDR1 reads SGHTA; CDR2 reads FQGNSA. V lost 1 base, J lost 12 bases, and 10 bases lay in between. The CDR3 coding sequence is TGTGCCAGCAGCTTAGACGTCCAGATGCAGTTCTTC. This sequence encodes CASSLDVQMQFF.

The CDR3: CASSHRLGDQPQHF. Written as DNA, the CDR3 is TGTGCCAGCAGCCATCGTCTGGGAGATCAGCCCCAGCATTTT. V and J are TRBV3-1 and TRBJ1-5; no reliable D call. CDR1 LGHDT and CDR2 YNNKEL come from the germline V gene (reference sequence). The CDR3 sequence is 14 residues long. The ends were cut back, 3 bases at V and 5 bases at J, with 11 bases in the middle.

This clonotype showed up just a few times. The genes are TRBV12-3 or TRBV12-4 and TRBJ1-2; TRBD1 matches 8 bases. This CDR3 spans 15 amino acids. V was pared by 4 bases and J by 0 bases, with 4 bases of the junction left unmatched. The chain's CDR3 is CASSYGQGPNYGYTF. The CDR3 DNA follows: TGTGCCAGCAGTTACGGACAGGGACCTAACTATGGCTACACCTTC.

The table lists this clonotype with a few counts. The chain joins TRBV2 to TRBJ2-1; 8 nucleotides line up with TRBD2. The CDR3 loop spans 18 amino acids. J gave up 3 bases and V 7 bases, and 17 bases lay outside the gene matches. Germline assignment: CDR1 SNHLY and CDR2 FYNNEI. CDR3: CASTSYGSGDRSYNEQFF. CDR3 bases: TGTGCCAGCACCTCTTATGGTAGCGGGGATCGTAGCTACAATGAGCAGTTCTTC.